Each of the 19 T cell receptor beta chains below was sequenced from the same sample in a study of cytomegalovirus exposure and HLA in healthy donors. The PCR ran on 60 Vbeta and 13 Jbeta primers. Measured with immunoSEQ multiplex PCR; TCRdb has only the in-frame clones, and not every one. The data contain some 180,000 clones, 82% of them singletons. Input material: PBMCs. These receptors were obtained from a man in his forties or fifties in good health and CMV-seronegative.

The rearrangement links TRBV4-3 to TRBJ2-7, with D perhaps matching TRBD1 (5 bases). The CDR3 spans 15 residues. V was shortened by 1 base and J by 2 bases, with 12 bases between the two germline ends. In germline, CDR1 is LGHNA, CDR2 YSLEER. The DNA for the CDR3 is TGCGCCAGCAGCCAAGGAGCTTCGACAGCCTACGAGCAGTACTTC. Translating it yields CASSQGASTAYEQYF.

The chain has TRBV28 and TRBJ2-7; 7 bases are shared with TRBD2. The CDR3 is made up of 16 amino acids. V shed 5 bases and J 2 bases; nucleotides not matched to a gene: 12. In germline, CDR1 is MDHEN, CDR2 SYDVKM. The CDR3 DNA reads TGTGCCAGCAGTGCCCCGCGTGGGGAGGGGACCTACGAGCAGTACTTC. As protein: CASSAPRGEGTYEQYF.

The chain couples TRBV27 to TRBJ2-7, with 7 bases lining up with TRBD1. The germline V gene has CDR1 MNHEY and CDR2 SMNVEV (reference sequence). Trimming at V came to 6 bases and at J to 3 bases, leaving 8 bases not matched to a gene. The CDR3 has 14 residues. DNA for the CDR3: TGTGCCAGCAGCAGACAGGGCCCAGGCTACGAGCAGTACTTC. It codes for CASSRQGPGYEQYF.

J is TRBJ1-1 and V is TRBV7-3; TRBD1 aligns across 8 bases. Trimming at V came to 5 bases and at J to 1 base, leaving 6 bases not matched to a gene. From germline, CDR1 is SGHTA and CDR2 FQGTGA. The CDR3 extends over 15 amino acids. CDR3 bases: TGTGCCAGCAGCCCACGGACAGGGCCGAACACTGAAGCTTTCTTT. Translation: CASSPRTGPNTEAFF.

This clone was observed once. The V gene is TRBV5-1, the J gene TRBJ2-1, with TRBD2 matching over 11 bases. This CDR3 comprises 15 residues. V lost 4 bases, J lost 4 bases, and 4 bases stayed unmatched. The germline V gene encodes CDR1 SGHRS and CDR2 YFSETQ. DNA for the CDR3: TGCGCCAGCAGCCCGCTAGCGGGGGGTTACAATGAGCAGTTCTTC. Protein: CASSPLAGGYNEQFF.

The chain carries TRBV9 and TRBJ2-2; a weak D match, TRBD1 (6 bases). The CDR3 covers 16 residues. From germline, CDR1 is SGDLS and CDR2 YYNGEE. The germline V and J ends were trimmed by 0 bases and 7 bases, with 16 bases remaining between them. CDR3 coding DNA: TGTGCCAGCAGCGTAGAAGATGGTAGCAGGGGCGGGGAGCTGTTTTTT. As protein: CASSVEDGSRGGELFF. The full variable domain, its missing parts supplied by reference TRBV9 and TRBJ2-2, is DSGVTQTPKHLITATGQRVTLRCSPRSGDLSVYWYQQSLDQGLQFLIQYYNGEERAKGNILERFSAQQFPDLHSELNLSSLELGDSALYFCASSVEDGSRGGELFFGEGSRLTVL.

This chain links TRBV19 with TRBJ1-2; a weak D match, TRBD1 (6 bases). The CDR3 loop spans 14 amino acids. With 1 base removed from V and 9 bases from J, the gap between germline ends came to 15 bases. Germline CDR1 is LNHDA and CDR2 is SQIVND (reference sequence). The CDR3 loop reads CASSIGRDQGRYTF. CDR3 in DNA: TGTGCCAGTAGTATAGGCCGGGATCAGGGGCGCTACACCTTC. Supplemented by reference TRBV19 and TRBJ1-2, the full variable domain reads DGGITQSPKYLFRKEGQNVTLSCEQNLNHDAMYWYRQDPGQGLRLIYYSQIVNDFQKGDIAEGYSVSREKKESFPLTVTSAQKNPTAFYLCASSIGRDQGRYTFGSGTRLTVV.

The chain employs TRBV30 and TRBJ1-4, with D unclear. V lost 2 bases to trimming and J lost 5 bases, with 9 bases between them. CDR3 size: 13 residues. Germline loops: CDR1 GTSNPN, CDR2 SVGIG (reference sequence). Here the CDR3 reads CAWSKTRNEKLFF. The CDR3 nucleotides are TGTGCCTGGAGTAAGACACGAAATGAAAAACTGTTTTTT.

The chain links TRBV5-6 to TRBJ2-7; D possibly corresponds to TRBD1 (6 bases). This CDR3 region has 15 residues. Germline V gene data show CDR1 as SGHDT and CDR2 as YYEEEE. Deletions cut 0 bases from V and 5 bases from J, with 15 bases between. The CDR3 DNA is TGTGCCAGCAGCTTGGGAGTGACAGGAATAGACGAGCAGTACTTC. Protein: CASSLGVTGIDEQYF.

CDR3 coding DNA: TGTGCCAGCCTGGCTGAAGAGACCCAGTACTTC. Protein sequence: CASLAEETQYF. The rearrangement uses TRBV28 and TRBJ2-5, with D uncertain. V lost 8 bases and J lost 3, with 7 bases in between. The CDR3 runs to 11 residues. The germline CDR1 and CDR2 sequences are MDHEN and SYDVKM. Drawing the rest from reference TRBV28 and TRBJ2-5, the complete variable domain is DVKVTQSSRYLVKRTGEKVFLECVQDMDHENMFWYRQDPGLGLRLIYFSYDVKMKEKGDIPEGYSVSREKKERFSLILESASTNQTSMYLCASLAEETQYFGPGTRLLVL.

The chain recombines TRBV10-1 with TRBJ1-5; TRBD1 aligns across 7 bases. Germline V gene sequence: CDR1 WNHNN, CDR2 SYGVQD (reference sequence). Trimming removed 6 bases from V and 0 bases from J; junction bases left unmatched: 5. The CDR3 runs 15 residues. As DNA, the CDR3 is TGCGCCAGCAGGACAGGGTCAAATAGCAATCAGCCCCAGCATTTT. Translation: CASRTGSNSNQPQHF.

The chain uses TRBV18 and TRBJ1-2; TRBD1 matches at 9 bases. Germline lookup yields CDR1 KGHSH and CDR2 LQKENI. Unmatched junction bases numbered 8, after V lost 6 bases and J lost 3 bases. The CDR3 is made up of 15 amino acids. The CDR3 nucleotides are TGTGCCAGCTCCCAAAGACAGGGGGGCCACTATGGCTACACCTTC. As protein: CASSQRQGGHYGYTF.

DNA for the CDR3: TGCGCCAGCAGCCAGGCCGGGACAGGGTCTAACTATGGCTACACCTTC. Protein: CASSQAGTGSNYGYTF. The rearrangement joins TRBV4-1 to TRBJ1-2; 9 bases map to TRBD1. The germline CDR1 and CDR2 sequences are MGHRA and YSYEKL. This CDR3 comprises 16 residues. V lost 3 bases, J lost 0 bases, and 5 bases stayed unmatched.

V is TRBV28 and J is TRBJ1-4; a weak D match, TRBD1 (6 bases). Trimming shortened V by 4 bases and J by 4 bases, and 10 bases separated the two germline ends. The CDR3 is 14 amino acids. Germline V gives CDR1 MDHEN, CDR2 SYDVKM. The CDR3 region is CASSWVDSNEKLFF. The CDR3 DNA is TGTGCCAGCAGTTGGGTGGACAGTAATGAAAAACTGTTTTTT.

This sequence joins TRBV27 and TRBJ2-5; 7 nucleotides align to TRBD1. J gave up 1 base and V 6 bases, and 2 bases lay outside the gene matches. Looked up from germline, CDR1 is MNHEY and CDR2 is SMNVEV (reference sequence). The CDR3 loop spans 13 amino acids. CDR3 sequence reads: CASRTGAQETQYF. Here the CDR3 DNA reads TGTGCCAGCAGAACAGGGGCCCAAGAGACCCAGTACTTC.

The chain carries TRBV21-1 and TRBJ2-1; the table's D call of TRBD2 was not tested on the DNA. TRBV21-1 is a listed pseudogene. This CDR3 region has 16 residues. The CDR3 coding sequence is TGTGCCAGCAGCAAAGGTGCCGGGGGTTCCGACAATGAGCAGTTCTTC. This sequence encodes CASSKGAGGSDNEQFF.

This chain links TRBV9 with TRBJ1-2; TRBD1 is a possible D gene (6 bases). Germline assignment: CDR1 SGDLS and CDR2 YYNGEE. The V end lost 4 bases, the J end lost 2 bases, and 12 bases lay between the germline ends. This CDR3 is built from 14 residues. For the CDR3, the DNA is TGTGCCAGCAGCCCCGACACAGGGAACTATGGCTACACCTTC. Residues: CASSPDTGNYGYTF. The full variable domain, completed using reference TRBV9 and TRBJ1-2, is DSGVTQTPKHLITATGQRVTLRCSPRSGDLSVYWYQQSLDQGLQFLIQYYNGEERAKGNILERFSAQQFPDLHSELNLSSLELGDSALYFCASSPDTGNYGYTFGSGTRLTVV.

The V gene is TRBV6-6, the J gene TRBJ1-3; unclear D gene. Germline V CDR1 and CDR2: MNHNY, SVGAGI (reference sequence). V lost 4 bases, J lost 4 bases, and 11 bases lay in between. The CDR3 has 14 amino acids. The CDR3 DNA reads as TGTGCCAGCAGTTCCTCGGGAGCAGGAAACACCATATATTTT. This codes for CASSSSGAGNTIYF.

The chain combines TRBV11-3 with TRBJ2-3; the match to TRBD1 covers 9 bases. This CDR3 is built from 15 residues. V lost 5 bases, J lost 4 bases, and 7 bases stayed unmatched. Germline CDR1 reads SGHNT; CDR2 reads YENEEA. The CDR3 is CASSRTGGNPDTQYF. CDR3 in DNA: TGTGCCAGCAGCCGAACAGGGGGCAATCCAGATACGCAGTATTTT.